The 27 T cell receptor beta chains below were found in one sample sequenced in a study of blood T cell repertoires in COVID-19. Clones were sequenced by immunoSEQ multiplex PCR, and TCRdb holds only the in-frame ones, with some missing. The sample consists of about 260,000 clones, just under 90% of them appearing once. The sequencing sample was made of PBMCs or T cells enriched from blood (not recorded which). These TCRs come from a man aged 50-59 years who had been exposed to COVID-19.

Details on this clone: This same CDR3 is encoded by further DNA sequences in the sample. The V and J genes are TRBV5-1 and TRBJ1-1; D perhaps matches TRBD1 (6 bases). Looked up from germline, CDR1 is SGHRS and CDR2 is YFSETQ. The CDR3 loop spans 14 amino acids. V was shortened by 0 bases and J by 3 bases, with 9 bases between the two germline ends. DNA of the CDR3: TGCGCCAGCAGCTTGGTACAGGGTGACACTGAAGCTTTCTTT. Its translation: CASSLVQGDTEAFF.

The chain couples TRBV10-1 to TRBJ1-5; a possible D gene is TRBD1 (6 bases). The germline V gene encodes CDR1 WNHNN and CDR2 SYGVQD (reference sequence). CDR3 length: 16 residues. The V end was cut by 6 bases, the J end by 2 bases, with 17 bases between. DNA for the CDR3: TGCGCCAGCAGGGATTTCAGGGGTAGTGGCAATCAGCCCCAGCATTTT. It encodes CASRDFRGSGNQPQHF.

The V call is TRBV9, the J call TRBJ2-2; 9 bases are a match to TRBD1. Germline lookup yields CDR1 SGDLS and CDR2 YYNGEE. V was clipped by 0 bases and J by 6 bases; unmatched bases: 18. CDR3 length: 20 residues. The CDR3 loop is CASSVGSSLGWTGEAGELFF. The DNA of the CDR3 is TGTGCCAGCAGCGTAGGCTCCTCCCTAGGGTGGACAGGGGAGGCCGGGGAGCTGTTTTTT.

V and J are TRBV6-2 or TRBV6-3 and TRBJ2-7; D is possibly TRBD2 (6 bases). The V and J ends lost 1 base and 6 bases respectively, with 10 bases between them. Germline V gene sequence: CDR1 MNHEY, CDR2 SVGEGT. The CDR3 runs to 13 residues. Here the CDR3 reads CASSYYLGGEQYV. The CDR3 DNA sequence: TGTGCCAGCAGTTACTATCTGGGAGGCGAGCAGTACGTC.

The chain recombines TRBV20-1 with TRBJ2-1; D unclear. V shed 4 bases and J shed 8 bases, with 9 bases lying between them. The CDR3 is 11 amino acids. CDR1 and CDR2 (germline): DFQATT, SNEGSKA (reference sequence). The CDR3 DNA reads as TGCAGTGCTACGAATCGCGATGAGCAGTTCTTC. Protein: CSATNRDEQFF.

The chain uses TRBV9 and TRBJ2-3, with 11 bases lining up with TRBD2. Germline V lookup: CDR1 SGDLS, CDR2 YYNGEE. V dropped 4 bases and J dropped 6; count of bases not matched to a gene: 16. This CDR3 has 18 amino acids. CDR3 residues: CASSSLAGGPFRADTQYF. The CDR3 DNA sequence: TGTGCCAGCAGCTCATTAGCGGGAGGGCCTTTCCGAGCTGATACGCAGTATTTT.

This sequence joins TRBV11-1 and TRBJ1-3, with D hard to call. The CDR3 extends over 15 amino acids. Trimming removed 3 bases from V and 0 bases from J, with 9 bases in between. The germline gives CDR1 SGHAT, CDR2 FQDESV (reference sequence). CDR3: CASSFRRASGNTIYF. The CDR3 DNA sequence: TGTGCCAGCAGCTTTCGGAGGGCCTCTGGAAACACCATATATTTT.

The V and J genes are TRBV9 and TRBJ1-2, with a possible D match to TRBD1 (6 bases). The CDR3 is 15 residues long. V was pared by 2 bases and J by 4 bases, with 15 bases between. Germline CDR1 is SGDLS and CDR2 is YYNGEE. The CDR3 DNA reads TGTGCCAGCAGCGTCCGCCAGGGGTATTCCTATGGCTACACCTTC. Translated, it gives CASSVRQGYSYGYTF.

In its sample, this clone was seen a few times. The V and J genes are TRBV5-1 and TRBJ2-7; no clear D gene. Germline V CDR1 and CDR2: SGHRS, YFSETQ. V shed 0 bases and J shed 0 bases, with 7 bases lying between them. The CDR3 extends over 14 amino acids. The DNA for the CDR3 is TGCGCCAGCAGCTTGGTAGTCCCCTCCTACGAGCAGTACTTC. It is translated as CASSLVVPSYEQYF. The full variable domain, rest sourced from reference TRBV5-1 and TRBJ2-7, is KAGVTQTPRYLIKTRGQQVTLSCSPISGHRSVSWYQQTPGQGLQFLFEYFSETQRNKGNFPGRFSGRQFSNSRSEMNVSTLELGDSALYLCASSLVVPSYEQYFGPGTRLTVT.

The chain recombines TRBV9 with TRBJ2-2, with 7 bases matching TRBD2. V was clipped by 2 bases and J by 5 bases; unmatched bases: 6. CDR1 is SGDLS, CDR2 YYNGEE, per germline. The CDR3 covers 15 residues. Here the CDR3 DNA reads TGTGCCAGCAGCGTGGCGGGAGCGTTTACCGGGGAGCTGTTTTTT. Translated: CASSVAGAFTGELFF.

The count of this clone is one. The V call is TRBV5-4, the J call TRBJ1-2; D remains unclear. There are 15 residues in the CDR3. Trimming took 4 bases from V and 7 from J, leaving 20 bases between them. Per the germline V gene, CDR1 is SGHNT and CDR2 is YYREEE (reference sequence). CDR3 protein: CASSRPGGSAGGYTF. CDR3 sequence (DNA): TGTGCCAGCAGCCGCCCAGGTGGGTCCGCCGGTGGCTACACCTTC.

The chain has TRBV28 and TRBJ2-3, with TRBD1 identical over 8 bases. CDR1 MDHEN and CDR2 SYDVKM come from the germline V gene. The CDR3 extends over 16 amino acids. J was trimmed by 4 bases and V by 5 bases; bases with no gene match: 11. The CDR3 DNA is TGTGCCAGCAGTGGTCTCGGGACAGGCCTGGCAGATACGCAGTATTTT. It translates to CASSGLGTGLADTQYF.

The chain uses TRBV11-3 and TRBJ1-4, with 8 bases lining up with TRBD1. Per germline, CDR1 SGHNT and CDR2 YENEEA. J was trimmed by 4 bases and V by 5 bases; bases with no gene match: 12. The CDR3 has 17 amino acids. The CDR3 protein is CASSPPRQGAINEKLFF. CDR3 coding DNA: TGTGCCAGCAGCCCACCGCGGCAGGGGGCGATTAATGAAAAACTGTTTTTT.

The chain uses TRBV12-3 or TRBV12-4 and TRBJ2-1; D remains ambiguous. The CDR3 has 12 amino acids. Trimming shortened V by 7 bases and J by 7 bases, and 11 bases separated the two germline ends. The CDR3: CASKLVSNEQFF. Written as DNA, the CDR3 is TGTGCCAGCAAGCTAGTTTCTAATGAGCAGTTCTTC.

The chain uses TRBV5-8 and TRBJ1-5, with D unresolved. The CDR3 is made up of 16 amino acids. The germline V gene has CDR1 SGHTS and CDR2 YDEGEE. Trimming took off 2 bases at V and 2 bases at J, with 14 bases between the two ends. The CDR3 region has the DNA TGTGCCAGCAGCTTCGGTCCACCCGGGGGCAATCAGCCCCAGCATTTT. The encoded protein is CASSFGPPGGNQPQHF. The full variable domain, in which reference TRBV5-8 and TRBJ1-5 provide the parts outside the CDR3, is EAGVTQSPTHLIKTRGQQATLRCSPISGHTSVYWYQQALGLGLQFLLWYDEGEERNRGNFPPRFSGRQFPNYSSELNVNALELEDSALYLCASSFGPPGGNQPQHFGDGTRLSIL.

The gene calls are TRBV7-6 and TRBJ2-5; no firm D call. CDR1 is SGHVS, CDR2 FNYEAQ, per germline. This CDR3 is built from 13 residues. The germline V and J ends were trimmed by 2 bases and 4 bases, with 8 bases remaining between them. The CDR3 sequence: CASSLSEIETQYF. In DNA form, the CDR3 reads TGTGCCAGCAGCTTATCAGAAATAGAGACCCAGTACTTC.

The CDR3 sequence: CASSLWAGVISTNEKLFF. In DNA, the CDR3 is TGTGCCAGCAGCTTATGGGCAGGGGTCATATCGACTAATGAAAAACTGTTTTTT. The chain has TRBV7-8 and TRBJ1-4; tentatively, D is TRBD1 (6 bases). Germline V lookup: CDR1 SGHVS, CDR2 FQNEAQ. V shed 2 bases and J shed 2 bases, with 18 bases lying between them. The CDR3 is 18 residues long.

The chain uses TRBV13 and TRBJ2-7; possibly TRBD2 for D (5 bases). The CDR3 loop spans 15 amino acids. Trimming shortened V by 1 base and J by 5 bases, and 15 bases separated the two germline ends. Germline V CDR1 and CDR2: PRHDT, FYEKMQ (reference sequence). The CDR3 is CASSLEPGTLHEQYF. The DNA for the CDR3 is TGTGCCAGCAGCTTAGAACCGGGAACGCTCCACGAGCAGTACTTC.

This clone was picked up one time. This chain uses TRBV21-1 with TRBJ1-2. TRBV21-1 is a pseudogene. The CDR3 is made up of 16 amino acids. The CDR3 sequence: CASSSSRRGGPPGYTF. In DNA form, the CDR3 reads TGTGCCAGCAGCTCTAGCAGGCGGGGGGGGCCCCCGGGCTACACCTTC.

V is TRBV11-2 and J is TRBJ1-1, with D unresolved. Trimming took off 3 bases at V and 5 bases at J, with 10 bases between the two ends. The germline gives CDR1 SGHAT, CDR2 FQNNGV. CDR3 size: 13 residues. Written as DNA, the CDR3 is TGTGCCAGCAGCTTGAGTTGGAGGACTGAAGCTTTCTTT. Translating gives CASSLSWRTEAFF.

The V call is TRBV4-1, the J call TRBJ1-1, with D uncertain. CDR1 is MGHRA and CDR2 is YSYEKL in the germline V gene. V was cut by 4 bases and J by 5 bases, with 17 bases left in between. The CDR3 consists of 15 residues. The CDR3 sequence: CASSLSPQVWTEAFF. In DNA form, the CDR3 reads TGCGCCAGCAGCCTATCCCCCCAGGTATGGACTGAAGCTTTCTTT.

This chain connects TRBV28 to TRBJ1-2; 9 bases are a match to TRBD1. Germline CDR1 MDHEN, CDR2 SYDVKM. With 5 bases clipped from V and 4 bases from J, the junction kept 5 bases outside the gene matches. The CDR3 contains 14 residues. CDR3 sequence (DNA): TGTGCCAGCAGTGCCCTGACAGGGGGCTATGGCTACACCTTC. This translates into CASSALTGGYGYTF.

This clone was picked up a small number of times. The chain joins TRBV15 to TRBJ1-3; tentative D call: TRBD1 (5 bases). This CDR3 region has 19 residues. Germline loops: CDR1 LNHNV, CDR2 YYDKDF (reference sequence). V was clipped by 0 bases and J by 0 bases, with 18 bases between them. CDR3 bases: TGTGCCACCAGCAGAGACCTAACCTACAGGACCTTCTCTGGAAACACCATATATTTT. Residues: CATSRDLTYRTFSGNTIYF.

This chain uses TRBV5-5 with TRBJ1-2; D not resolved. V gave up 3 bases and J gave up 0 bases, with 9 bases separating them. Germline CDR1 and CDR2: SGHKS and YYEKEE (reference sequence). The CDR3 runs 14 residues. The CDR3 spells CASSSQDSNYGYTF. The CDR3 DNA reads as TGTGCCAGCAGCTCGCAGGACTCTAACTATGGCTACACCTTC. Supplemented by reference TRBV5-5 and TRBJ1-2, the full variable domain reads DAGVTQSPTHLIKTRGQQVTLRCSPISGHKSVSWYQQVLGQGPQFIFQYYEKEERGRGNFPDRFSARQFPNYSSELNVNALLLGDSALYLCASSSQDSNYGYTFGSGTRLTVV.

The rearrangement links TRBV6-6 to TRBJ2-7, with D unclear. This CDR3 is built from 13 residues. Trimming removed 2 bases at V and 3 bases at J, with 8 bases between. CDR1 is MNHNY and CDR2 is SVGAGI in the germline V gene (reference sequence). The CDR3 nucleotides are TGTGCCAGCAGTTACCCCCCAGGCTACGAGCAGTACTTC. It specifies CASSYPPGYEQYF.

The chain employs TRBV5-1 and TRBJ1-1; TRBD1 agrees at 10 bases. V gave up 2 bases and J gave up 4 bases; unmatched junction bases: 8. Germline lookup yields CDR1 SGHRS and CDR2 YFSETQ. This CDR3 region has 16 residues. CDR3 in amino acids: CASSLIRDRGRTEAFF. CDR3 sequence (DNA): TGCGCCAGCAGCTTAATCCGGGACAGGGGTCGCACTGAAGCTTTCTTT.

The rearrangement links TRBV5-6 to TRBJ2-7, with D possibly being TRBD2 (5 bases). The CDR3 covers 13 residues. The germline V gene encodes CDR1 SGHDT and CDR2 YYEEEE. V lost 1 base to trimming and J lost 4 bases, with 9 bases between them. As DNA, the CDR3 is TGTGCCAGCAGCTTGCCCTCGGGATACGAGCAGTACGTC. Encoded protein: CASSLPSGYEQYV.